What follows are 10 T cell receptor beta chains derived from one specimen sequenced in a study of T cell repertoires in cytomegalovirus infection. TCRdb redid the calling of the reads with MiXCR, one entry per CDR3 protein. The sample consists of 500,000 or so distinct CDR3 sequences, approximately 17% of them appearing once. Sequencing input: CD8+ T cells from PBMCs. These receptors were obtained from a human donor in good health (CMV status not recorded). Some clones in this sample may be carry-over from other donors' samples.

A note on this clonotype: This likely comes from a read error, as the CDR3 has no conserved phenylalanine or tryptophan at its end. This chain joins TRBV7-3 and TRBJ1-1, with D unclear. Trimming shortened V by 5 bases and J by 1 base, and 8 bases separated the two germline ends. The CDR3 extends over 13 amino acids. Germline CDR1 is SGHTA and CDR2 is FQGTGA. In DNA, the CDR3 is TGTGCCAGCAGCCCAGAGGGGAACACTGAAGCTTTCTAT. It yields the protein CASSPEGNTEAFY.

At least ten counts were recorded for this clonotype. J is TRBJ1-1 and V is TRBV7-2, with 9 bases matching TRBD1. Germline CDR1 reads SGHTA; CDR2 reads FQGNSA. This CDR3 spans 15 amino acids. The V segment lost 5 bases and the J segment 4 bases; nucleotides outside the gene matches: 8. The CDR3 reads CASSPEGQGPTEAFF. The CDR3 DNA reads TGTGCCAGCAGCCCCGAGGGACAGGGTCCCACTGAAGCTTTCTTT.

This clonotype was seen repeatedly, ten times or more. The V gene is TRBV10-3, the J gene TRBJ1-1; 7 nucleotides align to TRBD1. CDR1 is ENHRY and CDR2 is SYGVKD in the germline V gene. The CDR3 is 15 amino acids. Germline trimming cut 3 bases from V and 0 bases from J; bases unmatched to any gene: 4. The CDR3 DNA follows: TGTGCCATCAGTGACCTAACAGGGGTGAACACTGAAGCTTTCTTT. Translation gives CAISDLTGVNTEAFF.

CDR3 protein: CASSLSSGGDEQYF. CDR3 DNA: TGTGCCAGCAGCTTATCGAGCGGGGGGGACGAGCAGTACTTC. The chain uses TRBV7-6 and TRBJ2-7; 10 bases fit TRBD2. Germline loops: CDR1 SGHVS, CDR2 FNYEAQ. The ends lost 2 bases at V and 5 bases at J; junction bases unmatched: 3. The CDR3 contains 14 residues.

This clonotype was counted only a few times. This chain uses TRBV20-1 with TRBJ1-2; possible D gene TRBD1, 5 bases. V was pared by 2 bases and J by 0 bases, with 10 bases between. The CDR3 loop spans 14 amino acids. Per germline, CDR1 DFQATT and CDR2 SNEGSKA (reference sequence). The CDR3 sequence: CSARFREANYGYTF. The CDR3 DNA follows: TGCAGTGCTAGATTCAGGGAAGCTAACTATGGCTACACCTTC.

This clonotype was observed many times. This rearrangement joins TRBV7-9 to TRBJ1-4; 7 bases map to TRBD1. CDR3 length: 16 amino acids. Germline CDR1 and CDR2: SEHNR and FQNEAQ (reference sequence). Unmatched junction bases numbered 6, after V lost 3 bases and J lost 2 bases. The CDR3 protein is CASSFLRGDTNEKLFF. In DNA, the CDR3 is TGTGCCAGCAGCTTCCTCAGGGGGGATACTAATGAAAAACTGTTTTTT.

This clonotype was picked up a small number of times. The V gene is TRBV11-3, the J gene TRBJ2-5; 7 bases align to TRBD1. The CDR3 is 14 amino acids. V lost 5 bases to trimming and J lost 4 bases; unmatched junction nucleotides: 7. Looked up from germline, CDR1 is SGHNT and CDR2 is YENEEA. The CDR3 protein is CASSPRGPPETQYF. The CDR3 DNA reads TGTGCCAGCAGCCCGAGGGGGCCCCCAGAGACCCAGTACTTC.

The V call is TRBV5-5, the J call TRBJ2-5, with TRBD2 identical over 12 bases. V was pared by 4 bases and J by 6 bases, with 4 bases of the junction left unmatched. The CDR3 runs to 14 residues. CDR1 and CDR2 (germline): SGHKS, YYEKEE (reference sequence). The CDR3 loop is CASSLTSGGKTQYF. The CDR3 region has the DNA TGTGCCAGCAGCCTGACTAGCGGGGGAAAGACCCAGTACTTC.

In its sample, this clonotype was seen many times. The chain joins TRBV27 to TRBJ2-7; TRBD1 matches at 9 bases. Unmatched junction bases numbered 7, after V lost 4 bases and J lost 6 bases. This CDR3 region has 14 residues. The germline gives CDR1 MNHEY, CDR2 SMNVEV (reference sequence). CDR3 nucleotides: TGTGCCAGCAGTTGGCAGGGACAGGGTGTCGAGCAGTACTTC. It is translated as CASSWQGQGVEQYF.

Turning to this clonotype: This sequence may be a read error, since a much larger clone differs from it by one base. This chain links TRBV3-1 with TRBJ2-1; D remains ambiguous. The CDR3 consists of 12 residues. Germline V gene sequence: CDR1 LGHDT, CDR2 YNNKEL (reference sequence). V shed 1 base and J shed 5 bases, with 3 bases lying between them. CDR3: CASSQVDNEQFF. The CDR3 DNA sequence: TGTGCCAGCAGCCAAGTAGACAATGAGCAGTTCTTC.